Below are 21 T cell receptor beta chains sequenced from a single sample in a study of tumor-infiltrating lymphocytes in primary liver carcinoma. The researchers produced TCR beta cDNA from about 510 ng total RNA with a constant-region primer. Three rounds of nested multiplex PCR with slightly modified ARM-PCR produced TCR beta libraries. Researchers ran the first two PCR rounds for approximately 10 cycles each with TRBV1-TRBV30 forward primers and a C-beta reverse primer. TCRdb used MiXCR to reprocess the multiplex PCR reads, holding one entry per CDR3 protein. Of about 100,000 distinct CDR3 sequences in the sample, 69% were seen once. Between roughly 20 and 32 mg of unsorted bulk tissue served as the source from which RNA and DNA were co-extracted. Sequenced sample: liver tumor tissue from sampling region 5. The subset: tumor region T5, tumor centre. The receptor set was obtained from a woman aged 60-70 years with primary liver carcinoma and hepatitis B virus infection.

This clonotype was seen more than once but under ten times. A read error may account for a junction end that differs from germline. V gene TRBV12-3 or TRBV12-4 combines with J gene TRBJ2-1, with D possibly TRBD2 on 6 matching bases. This CDR3 is 16 amino acids long. The DNA for the CDR3 is TGTGCCATCAGTCAAACCATGACTAGTGTGGTTCGCCAGCAGTTCTTC. As protein: CAISQTMTSVVRQQFF.

V usage is TRBV28 and J usage is TRBJ2-7; D is undetermined. The CDR3 runs to 17 residues. Trimming removed 6 bases at V and 3 bases at J, with 24 bases between. Per germline, CDR1 MDHEN and CDR2 SYDVKM. The CDR3 protein is CASSSRSGFTGRYEQYF. The CDR3 nucleotides are TGTGCCAGCAGCTCAAGATCGGGTTTCACGGGTCGCTACGAGCAGTACTTC.

For this clonotype: Relative to the germline gene, one junction end is altered; a read error may explain this. The gene calls are TRBV4-1 and TRBJ2-7; 11 bases are a match to TRBD2. The CDR3 consists of 17 residues. Looked up from germline, CDR1 is MGHRA and CDR2 is YSYEKL. CDR3 protein: CASSRLLAGASYYEHYF. In DNA, the CDR3 is TGCGCCAGCAGCCGGTTACTAGCGGGGGCTTCTTACTACGAGCACTACTTC.

With regard to this clonotype: Just one base apart from a much larger clone, this may be a read error. The CDR3 DNA sequence: TGCGCCAGCAGCTTGGTCCAGGCCACAGATACGCAGTATTTT. Protein product: CASSLVQATDTQYF. The genes are TRBV5-1 and TRBJ2-3; D not resolved. V was shortened by 0 bases and J by 2 bases, with 7 bases between the two germline ends. The CDR3 has 14 residues. Germline CDR1 is SGHRS and CDR2 is YFSETQ.

On this clonotype itself: The junction differs from germline at one of its ends, possibly a read error. The V call is TRBV11-2, the J call TRBJ2-3; D call uncertain. Germline V gene lookup returns CDR1 SGHAT and CDR2 FQNNGV. The CDR3 spans 15 residues. The CDR3 region has the DNA TGTGCCAGCAGCTTAGTAAGCTGCAGCACTGATACGCAATATTTT. This encodes CASSLVSCSTDTQYF.

This clonotype appeared a few times. One base away lies a much larger clone, so this may be a sequencing read error. The chain has TRBV12-3 or TRBV12-4 and TRBJ2-1; TRBD2 matches 11 bases. Trimming removed 6 bases from V and 10 bases from J; junction bases left unmatched: 14. The CDR3 consists of 16 residues. CDR3 sequence (DNA): TGTGCCAGCAGCCGGCCTCTAGCGGGAGGTGGCAAAGAGCAGTTCTTC. Translating gives CASSRPLAGGGKEQFF.

On this clonotype itself: A much bigger clone sits one base away, suggesting this may be a read error. V gene TRBV6-5 combines with J gene TRBJ2-5; 12 nucleotides line up with TRBD2. This CDR3 has 13 amino acids. The junction had 5 bases not matched to a gene; V was cut back by 8 bases and J by 7 bases. Germline lookup yields CDR1 MNHEY and CDR2 SVGAGI. CDR3 region: CASCRLAGATQYF. The CDR3 coding sequence is TGTGCCAGCTGTCGACTAGCGGGGGCGACCCAGTACTTC.

Only a few counts were recorded for this clonotype. The chain employs TRBV11-2 and TRBJ2-1; 7 bases align to TRBD1. Germline CDR1 SGHAT, CDR2 FQNNGV. J gave up 4 bases and V 6 bases, and 18 bases lay outside the gene matches. The CDR3 spans 18 residues. Here the CDR3 reads CASSNRTLTLQGYNEQFF. For the CDR3, the DNA is TGTGCCAGCAGTAATCGAACCCTCACTCTACAGGGGTACAATGAGCAGTTCTTC. The full variable domain, in which reference TRBV11-2 and TRBJ2-1 provide the parts outside the CDR3, is EAGVAQSPRYKIIEKRQSVAFWCNPISGHATLYWYQQILGQGPKLLIQFQNNGVVDDSQLPKDRFSAERLKGVDSTLKIQPAKLEDSAVYLCASSNRTLTLQGYNEQFFGPGTRLTVL.

This clonotype has just a few counts. The J gene is TRBJ1-5, the V gene TRBV20-1; D remains ambiguous. Per the germline V gene, CDR1 is DFQATT and CDR2 is SNEGSKA (reference sequence). Trimming pared 0 bases from V and 5 bases from J, leaving 8 bases between. CDR3 size: 13 residues. The DNA for the CDR3 is TGCAGTGCTAGAGAGGAAAGCTATCAGCCCCAGCATTTT. Translation: CSAREESYQPQHF.

The rearrangement uses TRBV28 and TRBJ2-1; possible D gene TRBD2, 7 bases. With 9 bases removed from V and 1 base from J, the gap between germline ends came to 19 bases. Germline V gene sequence: CDR1 MDHEN, CDR2 SYDVKM. The CDR3 length is 16 residues. CDR3 sequence: CASRWGGFRSYNEQFF. The CDR3 nucleotides are TGTGCCAGTAGGTGGGGGGGCTTTAGGTCCTACAATGAGCAGTTCTTC. The full variable domain, with the rest looked up from reference TRBV28 and TRBJ2-1, is DVKVTQSSRYLVKRTGEKVFLECVQDMDHENMFWYRQDPGLGLRLIYFSYDVKMKEKGDIPEGYSVSREKKERFSLILESASTNQTSMYLCASRWGGFRSYNEQFFGPGTRLTVL.

The chain carries TRBV11-2 and TRBJ1-4; D remains ambiguous. V gave up 11 bases and J gave up 7 bases, with 11 bases separating them. The CDR3 runs to 11 residues. CDR1 and CDR2 from the germline V gene are SGHAT and FQNNGV. CDR3 residues: CAGIASEKLFF. CDR3 sequence (DNA): TGTGCCGGCATCGCCTCTGAAAAACTGTTTTTT.

This clonotype was counted at least ten times. The CDR3 DNA sequence: TGTGCCAGCAGGGGGACTAGCGGGAGGTTCCTCGAGCAGTTCTTC. Residues: CASRGTSGRFLEQFF. This chain links TRBV12-3 or TRBV12-4 with TRBJ2-1; 15 bases align to TRBD2. V was pared by 6 bases and J by 10 bases, with 7 bases of the junction left unmatched. The CDR3 consists of 15 residues.

The genes are TRBV19 and TRBJ2-5; D unclear. With 1 base removed from V and 2 bases from J, the gap between germline ends came to 17 bases. The V gene's germline CDR1 is LNHDA and CDR2 SQIVND (reference sequence). There are 17 residues in the CDR3. CDR3 in amino acids: CASSIVGPGGGQETQYF. As DNA, the CDR3 is TGTGCCAGTAGTATAGTCGGGCCAGGCGGTGGGCAAGAGACCCAGTACTTC. Complete variable domain (other parts from reference TRBV19 and TRBJ2-5): DGGITQSPKYLFRKEGQNVTLSCEQNLNHDAMYWYRQDPGQGLRLIYYSQIVNDFQKGDIAEGYSVSREKKESFPLTVTSAQKNPTAFYLCASSIVGPGGGQETQYFGPGTRLLVL.

This clonotype was seen at least ten times. Its ends do not fully match the called genes, so a read error is possible. The rearrangement uses TRBV14 and TRBJ2-1; 8 bases map to TRBD2. In germline, CDR1 is SGHDN, CDR2 FVKESK. CDR3 length equals 16 residues. For the CDR3, the DNA is TGTGCCAGCAGCCTGTTCGGGACTAGTGCGTACATTGAGCAGTTCTTC. This codes for CASSLFGTSAYIEQFF.

This clonotype was found many times. The V call is TRBV28, the J call TRBJ2-1; 8 nucleotides align to TRBD2. The CDR3 is made up of 16 amino acids. Germline CDR1 and CDR2: MDHEN and SYDVKM. Losses at the gene ends were 4 bases for V and 12 bases for J; bases not matched to a gene: 17. The CDR3 sequence: CASSYPGTSHPRGQFF. CDR3 DNA: TGTGCCAGCAGTTACCCCGGGACTAGTCATCCCAGAGGGCAGTTCTTC.

Regarding this clonotype: In this CDR3 the conserved last residue, phenylalanine or tryptophan, is missing, so a read error is likely. No DNA is shown, since the ends of the CDR3 on it are uncertain; the CDR3 is the one TCRdb lists. The J gene is TRBJ2-1, the V gene TRBV11-2; TRBD2 was called by the table and not checked on the DNA. The CDR3 length equals 13 residues, ends included. From germline, CDR1 is SGHAT and CDR2 FQNNGV. The CDR3 region is CASSWTRGAEHFS.

This sequence joins TRBV28 and TRBJ1-4; tentative D call: TRBD1 (5 bases). The CDR3 covers 15 residues. Germline V gene sequence: CDR1 MDHEN, CDR2 SYDVKM. The V end was cut by 3 bases, the J end by 7 bases, with 15 bases between. In DNA form, the CDR3 reads TGTGCCAGCAGTTTCGTGAGCACTAGGGGTGAAAAACTGTTTTTT. Its protein product is CASSFVSTRGEKLFF.

Comment on this clonotype: A much larger clone sits a single nucleotide away, making a read error possible. V usage is TRBV18 and J usage is TRBJ2-3; D might be TRBD1 (6 bases). Germline V lookup: CDR1 KGHSH, CDR2 LQKENI. This CDR3 region has 14 residues. V was clipped by 5 bases and J by 4 bases, with 13 bases between them. The CDR3 spells CASSTGRGSDTQYF. The CDR3 region has the DNA TGTGCCAGCTCAACAGGGCGCGGCTCAGATACGCAGTATTTT. The full variable domain, with the rest looked up from reference TRBV18 and TRBJ2-3, is NAGVMQNPRHLVRRRGQEARLRCSPMKGHSHVYWYRQLPEEGLKFMVYLQKENIIDESGMPKERFSAEFPKEGPSILRIQQVVRGDSAAYFCASSTGRGSDTQYFGPGTRLTVL.

With respect to this clonotype: This may be a read error, as it is one base from a much larger clone. CDR3 residues: CASISAGSPPETQYF. CDR3 DNA sequence: TGTGCCAGCATCTCGGCAGGGAGTCCTCCTGAGACCCAGTACTTC. The rearrangement links TRBV28 to TRBJ2-5; D tentatively reads TRBD1 or TRBD2 (5 bases each). The CDR3 sequence is 15 residues long. Germline V gene sequence: CDR1 MDHEN, CDR2 SYDVKM. V lost 7 bases and J 5 bases, leaving 20 bases between the germline ends. Drawing the rest from reference TRBV28 and TRBJ2-5, the complete variable domain is DVKVTQSSRYLVKRTGEKVFLECVQDMDHENMFWYRQDPGLGLRLIYFSYDVKMKEKGDIPEGYSVSREKKERFSLILESASTNQTSMYLCASISAGSPPETQYFGPGTRLLVL.

The sample holds one count of this clonotype. This rearrangement joins TRBV12-3 or TRBV12-4 to TRBJ2-6, with D possibly being TRBD1 (6 bases). The V end was cut by 7 bases, the J end by 2 bases, with 21 bases between. The CDR3 covers 18 residues. Here the CDR3 DNA reads TGTGCCAGCAATTTCCGTTCCAGGGGAGTGGCTGGGGCCAACGTCCTGACTTTC. Translated: CASNFRSRGVAGANVLTF.

To note about this clonotype: The junction departs from the called germline gene at one end, perhaps through a read error. The gene calls are TRBV12-3 or TRBV12-4 and TRBJ1-5; no firm D call. This CDR3 region has 13 residues. CDR3 region: CASSVRGQQPQHF. In DNA form, the CDR3 reads TGCGCCAGCAGCGTCAGAGGGCAGCAGCCCCAACATTTT.